Listed below are T cell receptor beta chains from one sample, sequenced in a study of T cell responses to AZD1222 COVID-19 vaccine. Method: immunoSEQ multiplex PCR; TCRdb's copy keeps in-frame clones and lacks some. This table holds about 180,000 clones, less than 95% found once. The source was peripheral blood, collected on day 0 of AZD1222 vaccination. The receptor source for this set is an adult in good health. Each CDR3 is given without its conserved first and last residue.

V	J	CDR3
TRBV18	TRBJ2-7	ASSPDSTYEQY
TRBV6-4	TRBJ2-6	ASSEDSSGANVLT
TRBV27	TRBJ1-1	ASSWQGNTEAF
TRBV3-1/TRBV3-2	TRBJ2-3	ASSQMSGGSTDTQY
TRBV11-3	TRBJ1-4	ASSFGQTDPRKLF
TRBV3-1/TRBV3-2	TRBJ2-5	ASSQGQGDQETQY
TRBV18	TRBJ1-2	ASSPPEGSRYGYT
TRBV7-3	TRBJ2-2	ASSPDRANTGELF
TRBV7-3	TRBJ2-1	ASSLKGTGANEQF
TRBV19	TRBJ2-7	ASSSSLGQQY
TRBV4-1	TRBJ2-7	ASRGSSYEQY
TRBV19	TRBJ1-4	ASSSGGLTNEKLF
TRBV14	TRBJ2-5	ASSQEGLQTQETQY
TRBV7-2	TRBJ2-1	ASSLWGSIYNEQF
TRBV29-1	TRBJ2-5	SGKEETQY
TRBV3-1/TRBV3-2	TRBJ2-3	ASSQVQGRFLTDTQY
TRBV13	TRBJ2-1	ASSHNGVLNEQF
TRBV7-8	TRBJ1-2	ASSLGFGQDYGYT
TRBV6-4	TRBJ1-2	ASSDGGPRNYGYT
TRBV11-2	TRBJ2-7	ASSRTAGNNEQY
TRBV6-5	TRBJ1-6	ASSYSSQGGNSPLH
TRBV7-9	TRBJ1-4	ASSLGDPVEKLF
TRBV7-2	TRBJ1-3	ASSFVGGAGNTIY
TRBV5-4	TRBJ1-1	ASSLGPEQLNTEAF
TRBV18	TRBJ1-6	ASSPVVQGRDSPLH
TRBV5-4	TRBJ2-5	AQSLAADGETQY
TRBV24-1	TRBJ2-3	ATSGFASTDTQY
TRBV12-3/TRBV12-4	TRBJ1-2	ASRQGSAYGYT
TRBV27	TRBJ2-2	ASLAAEFGELF
TRBV7-2	TRBJ2-7	ASSLGQGHEQY
TRBV7-9	TRBJ2-7	ASTAQGGSYEQY
TRBV5-1	TRBJ1-3	ASRGVSGNTIY
TRBV2	TRBJ1-4	ASKQGTNEKLF
TRBV5-8	TRBJ1-5	ASSLGPNQPQH
TRBV28	TRBJ1-2	ASSFLSYGYT
TRBV5-1	TRBJ1-3	ASSPPGSGSGNTIY
TRBV28	TRBJ1-5	ASTWTSPIGQPQH
TRBV5-5	TRBJ2-5	ASSSGQRYQETQY
TRBV11-3	TRBJ2-1	ASSSSVYNEQF
TRBV18	TRBJ1-3	ASSPDGNTIY
TRBV3-1/TRBV3-2	TRBJ2-5	ASSSRGGWETQY
TRBV18	TRBJ2-6	ASSPFLASGGRSSGANVLT
TRBV4-1	TRBJ1-5	ASSQDQQSNQPQH
TRBV5-4	TRBJ2-1	ASSGEGWGAREQF
TRBV7-3	TRBJ2-1	ASSSLGGTTTVEQF
TRBV11-3	TRBJ2-1	ASSQGPSAPDEQF
TRBV6-5	TRBJ1-3	ASSPRGAGNTIY
TRBV4-3	TRBJ1-2	ASSQEGSYGYT